Listed below are T cell receptor beta chains from one sample, sequenced in a study of blood T cell repertoires in COVID-19. Method: immunoSEQ multiplex PCR; TCRdb's copy keeps in-frame clones and lacks some. The table includes about 260,000 clones, 88% detected once. Sequenced material: PBMCs or T cells enriched from blood (not recorded which). Receptors were obtained from a woman in her 50s who had recovered from COVID-19. Both conserved end residues are part of each CDR3. Fields, in order: clone size, V gene, D gene, J gene, CDR3 protein, CDR3 DNA. A D gene is named only where the DNA matches it firmly. Size is stated for part of the rows, as once, few or many counts, or as a class when the clone is expanded.

abundance: -
v_gene: TRBV30
d_gene: TRBD1
j_gene: TRBJ1-2
CDR3aa: CAWRRQGYGYTF
CDR3nt: TGTGCCTGGAGACGACAGGGCTATGGCTACACCTTC

abundance: -
v_gene: TRBV5-1
d_gene: -
j_gene: TRBJ2-5
CDR3aa: CASSLGGAEETQYF
CDR3nt: TGCGCCAGCAGCTTGGGGGGAGCGGAGGAGACCCAGTACTTC

abundance: -
v_gene: TRBV30
d_gene: TRBD1
j_gene: TRBJ2-7
CDR3aa: CAYDRGSYEQYF
CDR3nt: TGTGCCTATGACAGGGGGAGCTACGAGCAGTACTTC

abundance: -
v_gene: TRBV14
d_gene: -
j_gene: TRBJ2-7
CDR3aa: CAGADEQYF
CDR3nt: TGTGCCGGTGCGGACGAGCAGTACTTC

abundance: -
v_gene: TRBV29-1
d_gene: TRBD2
j_gene: TRBJ2-3
CDR3aa: CSVDPTSGRRGGTDTQYF
CDR3nt: TGCAGCGTTGACCCTACTAGCGGGAGACGGGGGGGCACAGATACGCAGTATTTT

abundance: -
v_gene: TRBV6-2/TRBV6-3
d_gene: -
j_gene: TRBJ1-4
CDR3aa: CASSYPLGATNEKLFF
CDR3nt: TGTGCCAGCAGTTACCCATTGGGGGCGACTAATGAAAAACTGTTTTTT

abundance: -
v_gene: TRBV5-1
d_gene: TRBD1
j_gene: TRBJ2-2
CDR3aa: CASWGQGNTGELFF
CDR3nt: TGCGCCAGCTGGGGACAGGGGAACACCGGGGAGCTGTTTTTT

abundance: -
v_gene: TRBV7-8
d_gene: -
j_gene: TRBJ1-4
CDR3aa: CASRADRKNEKLFF
CDR3nt: TGTGCCAGCAGGGCGGACAGAAAAAATGAAAAACTGTTTTTT

abundance: once
v_gene: TRBV28
d_gene: TRBD2
j_gene: TRBJ2-1
CDR3aa: CASSLSSLAGEARSVRVDEQFF
CDR3nt: TGTGCCAGCAGTTTATCTTCGCTAGCGGGAGAGGCGAGGTCGGTTAGAGTTGATGAGCAGTTCTTC

abundance: few
v_gene: TRBV2
d_gene: -
j_gene: TRBJ2-1
CDR3aa: CASSDPGEQFF
CDR3nt: TGTGCCAGCAGTGACCCGGGTGAGCAGTTCTTC

abundance: -
v_gene: TRBV6-5
d_gene: -
j_gene: TRBJ1-2
CDR3aa: CASNRADGNGYTF
CDR3nt: TGTGCCAGCAATCGGGCCGACGGGAATGGCTACACCTTC

abundance: -
v_gene: TRBV28
d_gene: -
j_gene: TRBJ2-1
CDR3aa: CASSVSNEQFF
CDR3nt: TGTGCCAGCAGTGTGAGCAATGAGCAGTTCTTC

abundance: -
v_gene: TRBV19
d_gene: TRBD1
j_gene: TRBJ1-1
CDR3aa: CASSIEGTGSTEAFF
CDR3nt: TGTGCCAGTAGTATAGAGGGGACAGGGAGCACTGAAGCTTTCTTT

abundance: -
v_gene: TRBV7-2
d_gene: -
j_gene: TRBJ2-7
CDR3aa: CASSLGVDSPAQYF
CDR3nt: TGTGCCAGCAGCTTAGGAGTGGACTCGCCCGCACAGTACTTC

abundance: few
v_gene: TRBV28
d_gene: -
j_gene: TRBJ1-2
CDR3aa: CASSLSRGGPSGGYTF
CDR3nt: TGTGCCAGCAGTTTATCAAGGGGGGGCCCTTCTGGTGGCTACACCTTC

abundance: -
v_gene: TRBV28
d_gene: TRBD1
j_gene: TRBJ1-3
CDR3aa: CASSSPGTGRNTIYF
CDR3nt: TGTGCCAGCAGTTCCCCCGGGACAGGCAGAAACACCATATATTTT

abundance: -
v_gene: TRBV19
d_gene: TRBD1
j_gene: TRBJ1-2
CDR3aa: CASSMPGTANGYTF
CDR3nt: TGTGCCAGTAGTATGCCTGGGACAGCGAACGGCTACACCTTC

abundance: -
v_gene: TRBV5-1
d_gene: -
j_gene: TRBJ1-1
CDR3aa: CASSFAGLTEAFF
CDR3nt: TGCGCCAGCAGCTTCGCGGGGCTCACTGAAGCTTTCTTT

abundance: -
v_gene: TRBV19
d_gene: TRBD1
j_gene: TRBJ1-1
CDR3aa: CASSSIRQGAEAFF
CDR3nt: TGTGCCAGTAGTTCAATCCGACAGGGCGCTGAAGCTTTCTTT

abundance: -
v_gene: TRBV29-1
d_gene: -
j_gene: TRBJ1-2
CDR3aa: CSGGAGNNYGYTF
CDR3nt: TGCAGCGGGGGGGCGGGAAATAACTATGGCTACACCTTC

abundance: few
v_gene: TRBV6-6
d_gene: TRBD2
j_gene: TRBJ2-7
CDR3aa: CASSRTSDPYEQYF
CDR3nt: TGTGCCAGCAGTCGGACTAGCGATCCCTACGAGCAGTACTTC

abundance: -
v_gene: TRBV9
d_gene: TRBD2
j_gene: TRBJ2-5
CDR3aa: CASSVGLAGGETQYF
CDR3nt: TGTGCCAGCAGCGTAGGTCTAGCGGGAGGAGAGACCCAGTACTTC

abundance: -
v_gene: TRBV7-3
d_gene: -
j_gene: TRBJ2-2
CDR3aa: CASSSVRGTGELFF
CDR3nt: TGTGCCAGCAGCTCCGTTAGGGGTACCGGGGAGCTGTTTTTT

abundance: -
v_gene: TRBV15
d_gene: -
j_gene: TRBJ1-1
CDR3aa: CATSRDRDTEAFF
CDR3nt: TGTGCCACCAGCAGAGACAGGGATACTGAAGCTTTCTTT